These 32 T cell receptor beta chains were all obtained from the same sample, sequenced in a study of cytomegalovirus exposure and HLA in healthy donors. Sequencing was performed with immunoSEQ multiplex PCR; in TCRdb, only in-frame clones are kept and a portion is missing. The sample lists 190,000 or so clones, around 83% seen once, with 10% to 15% in the top ten. Sequencing used PBMCs. All receptors come from a woman in her twenties or thirties in good health and CMV-seropositive.

This chain links TRBV2 with TRBJ1-5; D is unclear. CDR1 is SNHLY, CDR2 FYNNEI, per germline. Trimming stripped 5 bases from V and 2 bases from J, with 13 bases between. CDR3 size: 15 residues. Here the CDR3 reads CASSPVSEGNQPQHF. DNA for the CDR3: TGTGCCAGCAGTCCAGTCTCGGAGGGCAATCAGCCCCAGCATTTT.

The chain employs TRBV5-1 and TRBJ2-7; the match to TRBD1 covers 9 bases. The CDR3 length is 15 residues. J was trimmed by 6 bases and V by 5 bases; bases with no gene match: 12. The germline V gene encodes CDR1 SGHRS and CDR2 YFSETQ. Written as DNA, the CDR3 is TGCGCCAGCAGACATACCTCCGGACAGGGGAGCGAGCAGTACTTC. The encoded protein is CASRHTSGQGSEQYF. The full variable domain, in which reference TRBV5-1 and TRBJ2-7 provide the parts outside the CDR3, is KAGVTQTPRYLIKTRGQQVTLSCSPISGHRSVSWYQQTPGQGLQFLFEYFSETQRNKGNFPGRFSGRQFSNSRSEMNVSTLELGDSALYLCASRHTSGQGSEQYFGPGTRLTVT.

The chain joins TRBV2 to TRBJ2-6; D might be TRBD2 (6 bases). The V gene's germline CDR1 is SNHLY and CDR2 FYNNEI. Trimming left V 3 bases short and J 5 bases short, with 11 bases between. The CDR3 loop spans 15 amino acids. As DNA, the CDR3 is TGTGCCAGCAGTGAGGGACTCTTTCGGGCCAACGTCCTGACTTTC. Protein sequence: CASSEGLFRANVLTF. The full variable domain, completed using reference TRBV2 and TRBJ2-6, is EPEVTQTPSHQVTQMGQEVILRCVPISNHLYFYWYRQILGQKVEFLVSFYNNEISEKSEIFDDQFSVERPDGSNFTLKIRSTKLEDSAMYFCASSEGLFRANVLTFGAGSRLTVL.

This chain joins TRBV28 and TRBJ1-1; 8 bases are a match to TRBD1. Germline V lookup: CDR1 MDHEN, CDR2 SYDVKM. The CDR3 loop spans 16 amino acids. Losses at the gene ends were 4 bases for V and 7 bases for J; bases not matched to a gene: 14. The CDR3 here is CASSYGTGRPWVEAFF. In nucleotides, the CDR3 is TGTGCCAGCAGTTACGGGACAGGCCGACCTTGGGTTGAAGCTTTCTTT.

The chain joins TRBV25-1 to TRBJ2-3; 10 bases fit TRBD2. Looked up from germline, CDR1 is MGHDK and CDR2 is SYGVNS. CDR3 length: 14 residues. Losses at the gene ends were 5 bases for V and 2 bases for J; bases not matched to a gene: 1. DNA of the CDR3: TGTGCCAGCAGTCTAGCGGGGGCCACAGATACGCAGTATTTT. Its protein is CASSLAGATDTQYF. Variable domain in full (rest from reference TRBV25-1 and TRBJ2-3): EADIYQTPRYLVIGTGKKITLECSQTMGHDKMYWYQQDPGMELHLIHYSYGVNSTEKGDLSSESTVSRIRTEHFPLTLESARPSHTSQYLCASSLAGATDTQYFGPGTRLTVL.

This chain links TRBV12-5 with TRBJ2-2, with 10 bases identical to TRBD2. Looked up from germline, CDR1 is LGHNT and CDR2 is FRNRAP. Trimming took 6 bases from V and 3 from J; bases not matched to a gene: 4. The CDR3 covers 15 residues. Here the CDR3 DNA reads TGTGCTAGTGGGAAGCGGGAGGGCTACACCGGGGAGCTGTTTTTT. It translates to CASGKREGYTGELFF.

The V and J genes are TRBV19 and TRBJ1-5; the D is unclear. CDR3 length: 13 amino acids. The V and J ends lost 6 bases and 5 bases respectively, with 11 bases between them. In germline, CDR1 is LNHDA, CDR2 SQIVND (reference sequence). In DNA form, the CDR3 reads TGTGCCAGTAGGGTAGAGGAACATCAGCCCCAGCATTTT. It yields the protein CASRVEEHQPQHF.

This clone was found many times. The chain couples TRBV5-4 to TRBJ2-7; D ambiguous. CDR1 SGHNT and CDR2 YYREEE come from the germline V gene (reference sequence). The CDR3 is 11 amino acids. The V end lost 2 bases, the J end lost 4 bases, and 4 bases lay between the germline ends. The CDR3 reads CASSLYYEQYF. The CDR3 DNA follows: TGTGCCAGCAGCTTATATTACGAGCAGTACTTC.

The CDR3 loop is CASSFDRGDHEQYF. The CDR3 DNA follows: TGTGCCAGCAGCTTCGACAGGGGGGACCACGAGCAGTACTTC. This rearrangement joins TRBV7-2 to TRBJ2-7; 9 positions match TRBD1. Unmatched junction bases numbered 5, after V lost 3 bases and J lost 5 bases. The germline V gene has CDR1 SGHTA and CDR2 FQGNSA. This CDR3 is built from 14 residues.

V usage is TRBV29-1 and J usage is TRBJ1-2, with D hard to call. CDR1 SQVTM and CDR2 ANQGSEA come from the germline V gene. Deletions cut 4 bases from V and 4 bases from J, with 7 bases between. The length of the CDR3 is 11 residues. CDR3 region: CSVVGAYGYTF. In DNA, the CDR3 is TGCAGCGTTGTCGGAGCCTATGGCTACACCTTC.

The chain carries TRBV5-1 and TRBJ2-7; 8 bases fit TRBD2. The V gene's germline CDR1 is SGHRS and CDR2 YFSETQ. J gave up 0 bases and V 5 bases, and 10 bases lay outside the gene matches. This CDR3 region has 16 residues. In DNA, the CDR3 is TGCGCCAGCAGTTGGGGAATAGCGGGGAACTCCTACGAGCAGTACTTC. Its protein is CASSWGIAGNSYEQYF.

The J gene is TRBJ2-2, the V gene TRBV6-5; TRBD1 matches at 9 bases. Germline V gives CDR1 MNHEY, CDR2 SVGAGI. CDR3 length: 15 residues. V trimming: 5 bases; J trimming: 3 bases; junction bases outside the gene matches: 4. CDR3 loop: CASSTDRGHTGELFF. The CDR3 region has the DNA TGTGCCAGCAGTACGGACAGGGGACACACCGGGGAGCTGTTTTTT.

This clone was counted only a few times. The V and J genes are TRBV19 and TRBJ1-1; D is unresolved. The germline gives CDR1 LNHDA, CDR2 SQIVND (reference sequence). The length of the CDR3 is 13 residues. The V gene lost 5 bases and the J gene lost 3 bases, with 10 bases spanning the gap. The CDR3 here is CASSRRRDTEAFF. In DNA, the CDR3 is TGTGCCAGTAGTCGGCGACGGGACACTGAAGCTTTCTTT.

J is TRBJ1-5 and V is TRBV28, with a weak D call TRBD1 (5 bases). This CDR3 region has 15 residues. CDR1 MDHEN and CDR2 SYDVKM come from the germline V gene. V was shortened by 3 bases and J by 1 base, with 10 bases between the two germline ends. CDR3 residues: CASSFPGISNQPQHF. The CDR3 bases are TGTGCCAGCAGTTTCCCAGGGATAAGCAATCAGCCCCAGCATTTT.

This clone was observed a single time. The chain employs TRBV19 and TRBJ1-5; no clear D. The CDR3 is 14 residues long. Germline V lookup: CDR1 LNHDA, CDR2 SQIVND (reference sequence). Trimming removed 2 bases from V and 0 bases from J, with 5 bases in between. The chain's CDR3 is CASSIPYSNQPQHF. CDR3 in DNA: TGTGCCAGTAGTATACCTTATAGCAATCAGCCCCAGCATTTT.

This chain links TRBV5-1 with TRBJ2-5; TRBD1 might be the D (5 bases). This CDR3 has 14 amino acids. Germline V gene sequence: CDR1 SGHRS, CDR2 YFSETQ. With 1 base removed from V and 5 bases from J, the gap between germline ends came to 12 bases. CDR3 sequence: CASSLFQGRETQYF. The CDR3 DNA reads as TGCGCCAGCAGCTTGTTTCAGGGTCGGGAGACCCAGTACTTC. Variable domain in full (rest from reference TRBV5-1 and TRBJ2-5): KAGVTQTPRYLIKTRGQQVTLSCSPISGHRSVSWYQQTPGQGLQFLFEYFSETQRNKGNFPGRFSGRQFSNSRSEMNVSTLELGDSALYLCASSLFQGRETQYFGPGTRLLVL.

The chain uses TRBV5-1 and TRBJ2-7, with a tentative D call TRBD2 (6 bases). The CDR3 spans 15 residues. V lost 4 bases, J lost 2 bases, and 16 bases lay in between. Germline CDR1 reads SGHRS; CDR2 reads YFSETQ. The CDR3 loop reads CASSPEAGPTYEQYF. CDR3 nucleotides: TGCGCCAGCAGCCCGGAGGCGGGACCAACCTACGAGCAGTACTTC.

V usage is TRBV6-5 and J usage is TRBJ1-2; D ambiguous. This CDR3 has 13 amino acids. The germline CDR1 and CDR2 sequences are MNHEY and SVGAGI. Trimming pared 3 bases from V and 5 bases from J, leaving 10 bases between. CDR3 residues: CASSYSGPYGYTF. CDR3 sequence (DNA): TGTGCCAGCAGTTATAGTGGGCCTTATGGCTACACCTTC.

The rearrangement uses TRBV19 and TRBJ1-2; 7 bases map to TRBD1. Losses at the gene ends were 9 bases for V and 4 bases for J; bases not matched to a gene: 8. CDR3 length equals 13 residues. Per the germline V gene, CDR1 is LNHDA and CDR2 is SQIVND (reference sequence). The CDR3 region is CASTIDRVYGYTF. In nucleotides, the CDR3 is TGTGCCAGCACGATCGACAGGGTCTATGGCTACACCTTC.

This clone has more than one count but fewer than ten. This chain links TRBV7-9 with TRBJ2-1; D is ambiguous. Germline CDR1 is SEHNR and CDR2 is FQNEAQ (reference sequence). The CDR3 contains 14 residues. Deletions cut 0 bases from V and 5 bases from J, with 8 bases between. CDR3 residues: CASSLAGVNNEQFF. DNA for the CDR3: TGTGCCAGCAGCTTAGCAGGAGTAAACAATGAGCAGTTCTTC.

V usage is TRBV27 and J usage is TRBJ2-7, with 10 bases that match TRBD1. This CDR3 has 24 amino acids. The ends lost 4 bases at V and 2 bases at J; junction bases unmatched: 32. Germline values: CDR1 MNHEY, CDR2 SMNVEV (reference sequence). This CDR3 is CASSSALISGTGDGYPTSPYEQYF. CDR3 nucleotides: TGTGCCAGCAGTTCCGCTTTGATCTCCGGGACAGGGGACGGTTACCCAACCTCCCCCTACGAGCAGTACTTC.

This chain's CDR3 is CASSKPGQVVEKLFF. CDR3 coding DNA: TGTGCCAGCAGCAAACCGGGACAAGTAGTCGAAAAACTGTTTTTT. This sequence joins TRBV14 and TRBJ1-4; D perhaps matches TRBD1 (6 bases). V was clipped by 5 bases and J by 8 bases, with 18 bases between them. The CDR3 spans 15 residues. Germline V lookup: CDR1 SGHDN, CDR2 FVKESK. Variable domain in full (rest from reference TRBV14 and TRBJ1-4): EAGVTQFPSHSVIEKGQTVTLRCDPISGHDNLYWYRRVMGKEIKFLLHFVKESKQDESGMPNNRFLAERTGGTYSTLKVQPAELEDSGVYFCASSKPGQVVEKLFFGSGTQLSVL.

The rearrangement uses TRBV6-5 and TRBJ1-1; TRBD1 agrees at 7 bases. The CDR3 length is 14 residues. V dropped 5 bases and J dropped 4; count of bases not matched to a gene: 7. Germline V gives CDR1 MNHEY, CDR2 SVGAGI. In nucleotides, the CDR3 is TGTGCCAGCAGTCCCGACAGGGTAACCACTGAAGCTTTCTTT. Translated: CASSPDRVTTEAFF.

The chain links TRBV5-4 to TRBJ1-1, with D uncertain. V dropped 2 bases and J dropped 3 bases, with 5 bases sitting between them. Germline CDR1 and CDR2: SGHNT and YYREEE (reference sequence). The CDR3 has 12 amino acids. The CDR3 here is CASSFGDTEAFF. CDR3 coding DNA: TGTGCCAGCAGCTTCGGTGACACTGAAGCTTTCTTT.

The V and J genes are TRBV5-6 and TRBJ2-5; possible D gene TRBD1, 5 bases. Looked up from germline, CDR1 is SGHDT and CDR2 is YYEEEE. The CDR3 sequence is 16 residues long. Trimming took 1 base from V and 1 from J, leaving 14 bases between them. CDR3: CASSLIVGVPQETQYF. The CDR3 DNA reads as TGTGCCAGCAGCTTGATTGTAGGGGTTCCCCAAGAGACCCAGTACTTC.

The chain combines TRBV27 with TRBJ1-3; 7 bases are a match to TRBD1. V was clipped by 6 bases and J by 3 bases; unmatched bases: 5. CDR3 length: 14 amino acids. Germline assignment: CDR1 MNHEY and CDR2 SMNVEV (reference sequence). CDR3 nucleotides: TGTGCCAGCAGCGACAGGGAATATGGAAACACCATATATTTT. Translated: CASSDREYGNTIYF.

This clone was observed once. This sequence joins TRBV5-1 and TRBJ1-2; possibly TRBD1 for D (6 bases). V was cut by 0 bases and J by 4 bases, with 13 bases left in between. Germline V gene sequence: CDR1 SGHRS, CDR2 YFSETQ. CDR3 length equals 15 residues. The CDR3 DNA reads as TGCGCCAGCAGCTTGGGGCCGGGACAACGCTATGGCTACACCTTC. This sequence encodes CASSLGPGQRYGYTF.

The chain joins TRBV27 to TRBJ2-1; TRBD2 might be the D (5 bases). Deletions cut 3 bases from V and 8 bases from J, with 14 bases between. The CDR3 sequence is 14 residues long. CDR1 is MNHEY, CDR2 SMNVEV, per germline (reference sequence). CDR3 residues: CASSFYGRVDEQFF. CDR3 DNA: TGTGCCAGCAGTTTTTATGGGCGGGTGGATGAGCAGTTCTTC.

On this clone: A much larger clone differs by one base, so this may be a read error. The V and J genes are TRBV7-2 and TRBJ1-1, with D hard to call. Germline V gives CDR1 SGHTA, CDR2 FQGNSA. The CDR3 loop spans 13 amino acids. The ends were cut back, 3 bases at V and 1 base at J, with 6 bases in the middle. The DNA of the CDR3 is TGTGCCAGCAGCTTGCGGGGGAACACTGAAGCTTTCTTT. Translated: CASSLRGNTEAFF.

J is TRBJ1-3 and V is TRBV10-3; D gene ambiguous. Deletions cut 8 bases from V and 0 bases from J, with 14 bases between. CDR3 size: 15 residues. Germline values: CDR1 ENHRY, CDR2 SYGVKD. The CDR3 reads CAISLAESSGNTIYF. The CDR3 nucleotides read TGTGCCATCTCACTCGCGGAGAGCTCTGGAAACACCATATATTTT.

The rearrangement joins TRBV4-1 to TRBJ1-2; a possible D gene is TRBD1 (6 bases). V was clipped by 1 base and J by 2 bases, with 17 bases between them. The length of the CDR3 is 17 residues. The germline V gene encodes CDR1 MGHRA and CDR2 YSYEKL. CDR3 protein: CASSQVGGSGVNYGYTF. CDR3 bases: TGCGCCAGCAGCCAAGTCGGGGGGTCAGGGGTCAACTATGGCTACACCTTC.

The CDR3 region is CASSRARNEQFF. The CDR3 nucleotides are TGTGCCAGCAGCCGTGCACGGAATGAGCAGTTCTTC. The chain combines TRBV14 with TRBJ2-1; no definite D call. Germline V gives CDR1 SGHDN, CDR2 FVKESK. The CDR3 has 12 amino acids. Deletions cut 4 bases from V and 7 bases from J, with 8 bases between.